The clone carrying this TCR gamma chain has just a few counts. For this DNA, TCRdb reports the protein of a much larger clone, which diverges at residue 4, most likely from a read error; the protein presented here is translated directly from the DNA. The data are from a study of γδ T cells in repeated Plasmodium falciparum infection. For the study at large: Some Malian samples span acute malaria episodes; others come from no-transmission periods.

TCRdb re-called the multiplex PCR reads via CATT. The table shows 30,000 or so gamma-chain clones, with approximately 1.4% occurring only once. Per the germline V gene, CDR1 is GITISATS and CDR2 is ISYDGTV (reference sequence). There are 15 residues in the CDR3. J gave up 6 bases and V 9 bases, and 8 bases lay outside the gene matches. Vgamma9/Vdelta2+ and Vdelta2-negative gammadelta T cells were flow-sorted from PBMC for bulk sequencing. The source is a pool of human donors (malaria-infected and uninfected, not separated). Sequencing input: gamma-delta T cells from blood. This rearrangement joins TRGV9 to TRGJP. CDR3 sequence reads: CALRVGELGKKIKVF. CDR3 nucleotides: TGTGCCTTGCGGGTAGGAGAGTTGGGCAAAAAAATCAAGGTATTT.